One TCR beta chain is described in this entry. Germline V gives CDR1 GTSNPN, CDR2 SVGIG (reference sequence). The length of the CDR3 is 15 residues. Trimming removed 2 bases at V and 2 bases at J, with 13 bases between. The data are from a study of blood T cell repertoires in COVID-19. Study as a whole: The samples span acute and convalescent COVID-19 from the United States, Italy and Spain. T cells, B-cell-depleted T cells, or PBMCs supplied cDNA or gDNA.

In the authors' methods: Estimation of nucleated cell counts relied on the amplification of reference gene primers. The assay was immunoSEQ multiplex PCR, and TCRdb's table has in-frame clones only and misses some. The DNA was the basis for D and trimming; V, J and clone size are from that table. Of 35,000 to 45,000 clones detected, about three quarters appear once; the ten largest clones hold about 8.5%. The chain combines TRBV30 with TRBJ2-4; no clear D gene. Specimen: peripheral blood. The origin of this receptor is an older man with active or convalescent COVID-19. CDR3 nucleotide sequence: TGTGCCTGGAGTAATCCCCTTAGAACCAAAAACATTCAGTACTTC. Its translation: CAWSNPLRTKNIQYF.